The 3 T cell receptor beta chains reported below all come from one sample, sequenced in a study of blood T cell repertoires in COVID-19. The protocol was immunoSEQ multiplex PCR, while the TCRdb copy is restricted to in-frame clones and leaves out a portion. The top ten hold approximately 0.94% of the sample, which has 250,000 to 350,000 clones, under 90% seen once. The sample taken for sequencing was peripheral blood. Receptors were obtained from a woman aged 40 to 55 who had recovered from COVID-19.

This clone showed up just a few times. The chain joins TRBV6-2 or TRBV6-3 to TRBJ2-1; 16 bases match TRBD2. The CDR3 spans 16 residues. Germline V lookup: CDR1 MNHEY, CDR2 SVGEGT. The trim removed 6 bases at V and 6 bases at J, leaving 5 bases unmatched. The CDR3 DNA reads as TGTGCCAGCAGCGGGACTAGCGGGAGGGGTTTCAATGAGCAGTTCTTC. It is translated as CASSGTSGRGFNEQFF.

This chain uses TRBV5-1 with TRBJ2-2; D not certain. Germline CDR1 reads SGHRS; CDR2 reads YFSETQ. The CDR3 contains 14 residues. V lost 5 bases to trimming and J lost 2 bases, with 10 bases between them. CDR3 residues: CASSSGRNTGELFF. The CDR3 DNA reads TGCGCCAGCAGTTCAGGCCGCAACACCGGGGAGCTGTTTTTT.

J is TRBJ2-7 and V is TRBV18; TRBD1 might be the D (6 bases). The CDR3 length is 16 residues. V lost 5 bases and J 0 bases, leaving 17 bases between the germline ends. CDR1 is KGHSH, CDR2 LQKENI, per germline. CDR3 in amino acids: CASSAGQRQISYEQYF. In nucleotides, the CDR3 is TGTGCCAGCTCAGCAGGACAGAGACAAATCTCCTACGAGCAGTACTTC. Full variable domain (missing parts from reference TRBV18 and TRBJ2-7): NAGVMQNPRHLVRRRGQEARLRCSPMKGHSHVYWYRQLPEEGLKFMVYLQKENIIDESGMPKERFSAEFPKEGPSILRIQQVVRGDSAAYFCASSAGQRQISYEQYFGPGTRLTVT.